This T cell receptor beta chain was sequenced for a study of blood T cell repertoires in COVID-19. The wider study: Samples of COVID-19 (acute and convalescent) were obtained from the United States, Italy and Spain. PBMCs, B-cell-depleted T cells, or T cells were the source of the cDNA or gDNA that made up the material.

Original processing methods: Nucleated cell counts were estimated from reference gene primer amplification. Here immunoSEQ multiplex PCR was the method, and the copy in TCRdb shows in-frame clones only, minus some. That table furnishes V, J and clone size, whereas the DNA furnished D and trimming. The sample contains around 290,000 clones, around 89% of which appear only once. The germline gives CDR1 SGHDT, CDR2 YYEEEE. This CDR3 has 15 residues. Trimming took 4 bases from V and 4 from J; bases not matched to a gene: 8. The sample was peripheral blood. The sequence was obtained from a man aged 35 to 55 with acute or convalescent COVID-19. The V call is TRBV5-6, the J call TRBJ1-1; 9 bases fit TRBD1. The CDR3 sequence: CASSRDPTGGTEAFF. CDR3 nucleotides: TGTGCCAGCAGCCGGGACCCGACAGGGGGCACTGAAGCTTTCTTT.